This T cell receptor (beta chain) comes out of a study of T cells after yellow fever vaccination. Study as a whole: In the case of low-cell-number fractions, SMART-Seq v4 Ultra Low Input was used for preparation.

Germline V lookup: CDR1 LGHNA, CDR2 YSLEER. This CDR3 comprises 18 residues. V shed 0 bases and J 8 bases; nucleotides not matched to a gene: 14. The TCR cDNA carried a universal primer site and UMIs from 5'RACE template switching. TCRdb reprocessed the 5' RACE reads via MiXCR and lists one record per CDR3 protein. The data contain 400,000 or so distinct CDR3 sequences, around 20% of them singletons. The study's findings and limits: Clones from primary vaccination mostly reappeared after the booster (96% CD4, approximately 91% CD8). The bulk population could contribute abundant contaminating clonotypes to FACS-sorted repertoires.

About this clonotype: Its antigen is still unknown.

The source was PBMCs, collected before the yellow fever booster vaccination. This sequence joins TRBV4-3 and TRBJ1-5; 9 nucleotides line up with TRBD1. This sequence was found in a young man who received the YFV17D yellow fever vaccine. The chain's CDR3 is CASSQDWGTGTKGKPQHF. The DNA for the CDR3 is TGCGCCAGCAGCCAAGATTGGGGGACAGGGACCAAGGGCAAGCCCCAGCATTTT.